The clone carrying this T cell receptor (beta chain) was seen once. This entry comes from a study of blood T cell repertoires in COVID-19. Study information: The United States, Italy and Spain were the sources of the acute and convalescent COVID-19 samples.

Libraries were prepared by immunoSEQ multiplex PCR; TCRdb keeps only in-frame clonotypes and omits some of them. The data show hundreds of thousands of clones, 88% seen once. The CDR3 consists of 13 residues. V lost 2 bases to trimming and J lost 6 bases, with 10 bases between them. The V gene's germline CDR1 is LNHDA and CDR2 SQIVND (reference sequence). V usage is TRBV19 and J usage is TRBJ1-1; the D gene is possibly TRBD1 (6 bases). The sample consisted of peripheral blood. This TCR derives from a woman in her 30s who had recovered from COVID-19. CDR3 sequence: CASSIQGIPEAFF. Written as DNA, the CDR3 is TGTGCCAGTAGTATACAGGGGATCCCTGAAGCTTTCTTT.